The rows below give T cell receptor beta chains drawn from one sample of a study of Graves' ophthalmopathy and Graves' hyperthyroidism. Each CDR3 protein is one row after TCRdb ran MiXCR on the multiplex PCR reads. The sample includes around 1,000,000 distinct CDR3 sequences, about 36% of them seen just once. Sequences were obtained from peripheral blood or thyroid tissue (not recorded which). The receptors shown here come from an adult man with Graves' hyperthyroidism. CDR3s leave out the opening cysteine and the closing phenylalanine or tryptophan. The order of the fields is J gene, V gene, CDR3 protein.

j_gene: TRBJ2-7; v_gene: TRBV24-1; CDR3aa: ATSDFSRDEQY
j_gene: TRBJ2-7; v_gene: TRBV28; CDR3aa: ASSFVLYEQY
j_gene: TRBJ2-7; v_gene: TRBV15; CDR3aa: ATSRRNTFYEQY
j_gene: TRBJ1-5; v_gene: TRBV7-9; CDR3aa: ASTRSRGGESNQPQH
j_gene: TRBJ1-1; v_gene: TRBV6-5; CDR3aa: ASTGSTEAF
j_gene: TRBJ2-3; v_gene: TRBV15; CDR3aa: ATSRDFDTDTQY
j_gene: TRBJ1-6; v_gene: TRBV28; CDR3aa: ASSFQSPLH
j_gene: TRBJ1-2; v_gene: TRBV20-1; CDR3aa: SARLKNYGYT
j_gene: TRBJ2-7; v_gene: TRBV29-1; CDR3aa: SVEAGSGSYEQY
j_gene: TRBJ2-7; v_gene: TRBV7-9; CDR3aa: ASSYSTRIAGVAFDYEQY
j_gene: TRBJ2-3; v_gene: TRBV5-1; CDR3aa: ASSRPVSQTRTDTQY
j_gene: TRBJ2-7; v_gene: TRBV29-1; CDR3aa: SVARGRSSYEQY
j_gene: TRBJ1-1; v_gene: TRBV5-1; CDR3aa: ASSITGYGTEAF
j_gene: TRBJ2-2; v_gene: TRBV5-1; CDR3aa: ASSTTGNGELF
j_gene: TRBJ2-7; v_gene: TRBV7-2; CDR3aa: ASSHRVAHEQY
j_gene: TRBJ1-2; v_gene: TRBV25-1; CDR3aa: ASVRGWDREYGYT
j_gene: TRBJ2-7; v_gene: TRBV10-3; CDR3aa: AISRQGLGHEQY
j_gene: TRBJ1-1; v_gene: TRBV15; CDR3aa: ATSSRDRATEAF
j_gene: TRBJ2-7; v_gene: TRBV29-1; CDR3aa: SVEVRDRADEQY
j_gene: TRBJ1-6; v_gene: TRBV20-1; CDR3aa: SARKTGRSDSPLH
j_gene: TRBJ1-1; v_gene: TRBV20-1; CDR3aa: SARDFLNTEAF
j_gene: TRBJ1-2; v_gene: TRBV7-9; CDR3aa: ASSFWDRMSNGYT
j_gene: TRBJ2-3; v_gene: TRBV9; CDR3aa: ASSRDSLINTQY
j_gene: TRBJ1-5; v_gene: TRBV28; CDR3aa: ASGRTDHSNQPQH
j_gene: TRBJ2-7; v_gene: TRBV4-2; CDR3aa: ASSQDPGQSYEQY
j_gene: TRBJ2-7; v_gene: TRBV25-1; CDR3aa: ASSVQGRYEQY
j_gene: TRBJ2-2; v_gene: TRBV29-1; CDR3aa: SVRPGGGTGELF
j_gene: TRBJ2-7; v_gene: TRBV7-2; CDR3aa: ASSLASTQRGSYEQY
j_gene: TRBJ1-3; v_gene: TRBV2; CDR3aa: ASRGTGTGNTIY
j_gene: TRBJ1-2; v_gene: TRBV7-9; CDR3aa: ASSPIRGGKGVYGYT
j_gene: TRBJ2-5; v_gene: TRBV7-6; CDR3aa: ASSRGLAGDGETQY
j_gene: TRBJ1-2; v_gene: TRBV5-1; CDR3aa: ASSLVGIRYGYT
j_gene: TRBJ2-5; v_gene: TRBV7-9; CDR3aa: ASSPLNRETQY
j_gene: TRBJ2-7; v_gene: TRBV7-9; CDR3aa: ASSELSGAVPYEQY
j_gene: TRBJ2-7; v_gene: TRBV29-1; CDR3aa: SVEDGHGDEQY
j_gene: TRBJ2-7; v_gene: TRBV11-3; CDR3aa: ASRHTHRQGPYEQY
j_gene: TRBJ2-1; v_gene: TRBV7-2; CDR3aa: ASMVPSNEQF
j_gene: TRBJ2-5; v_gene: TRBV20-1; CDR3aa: SARIIKTQY
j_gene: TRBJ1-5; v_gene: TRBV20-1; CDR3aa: SASGTGNNQPQH
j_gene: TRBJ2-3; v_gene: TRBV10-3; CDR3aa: AISRDSAGPDTQY
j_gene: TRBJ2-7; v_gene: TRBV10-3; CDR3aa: AIGRAFYEQY
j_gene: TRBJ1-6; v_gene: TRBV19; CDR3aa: ASSPTGNDSPLH
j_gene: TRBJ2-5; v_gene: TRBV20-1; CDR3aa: SAKGAGGQTQY
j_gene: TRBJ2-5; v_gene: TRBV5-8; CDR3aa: ASTETQY
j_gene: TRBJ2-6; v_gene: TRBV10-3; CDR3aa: AISRTGAGANVLT
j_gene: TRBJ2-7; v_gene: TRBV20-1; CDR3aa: SARERLASYGQY